The 32 T cell receptor beta chains in this list originate from one sample, sequenced in a study of T cell repertoires in cytomegalovirus infection (dated by TCRdb to about 2019). Sequencing took place on an Illumina HiSeq 1500. TCRdb ran its own pipeline on the public reads, namely fastp trimming at Q25 and MiXCR clone calling, and kept in-frame beta chains. Duplicate CDR3 protein sequences are folded into a single record with the most common DNA and genes. This sample gives some 940,000 distinct CDR3 sequences in total; less than 35% of them show up just once. About an eighth of the sample rests with the top ten. Per the publication, the treatment or condition label means: in vitro stimulation with specific CMV peptide epitopes to enrich CMV-specific T cells. Their specific antigens are unknown. The specimen comprised cultured CD8+ T cells from PBMCs, sampled from culture after CMV antigen stimulation. These receptors were obtained from a human donor in good health (CMV status not recorded). Some clones in this sample may be carry-over from other donors' samples.

At least ten counts were recorded for this clonotype. The chain employs TRBV7-2 and TRBJ2-1; possibly TRBD1 for D (5 bases). This CDR3 has 16 amino acids. V lost 5 bases and J 0 bases, leaving 14 bases between the germline ends. Germline CDR1 reads SGHTA; CDR2 reads FQGNSA. CDR3 loop: CASSRLGHISYNEQFF. DNA for the CDR3: TGTGCCAGCAGCCGCCTCGGACATATCTCCTACAATGAGCAGTTCTTC.

The V and J genes are TRBV4-3 and TRBJ2-6; D remains unclear. CDR1 and CDR2 from the germline V gene are LGHNA and YSLEER. This CDR3 is built from 16 residues. V lost 0 bases and J 4 bases, leaving 10 bases between the germline ends. CDR3 coding DNA: TGCGCCAGCAGCCAAGATGGTGGGATGGGGGCCAACGTCCTGACTTTC. Its translation is CASSQDGGMGANVLTF.

The chain carries TRBV6-4 and TRBJ2-2; 11 nucleotides agree with TRBD1. Germline-derived CDR1 and CDR2 are MRHNA and SNTAGT. This CDR3 contains 16 residues. Trimming at V came to 6 bases and at J to 4 bases, leaving 7 bases not matched to a gene. CDR3 sequence: CASRPYGQGATGELFF. The CDR3 DNA sequence: TGTGCCAGCAGGCCGTATGGACAGGGGGCCACCGGGGAGCTGTTTTTT.

The chain carries TRBV10-3 and TRBJ1-5; 8 positions agree with TRBD1. Germline V gives CDR1 ENHRY, CDR2 SYGVKD. The CDR3 is made up of 13 amino acids. The J segment lost 7 bases and the V segment lost 4 bases, leaving 3 bases of the junction unmatched. As DNA, the CDR3 is TGTGCCATCAGTGCAGGGGGCGGGCAGCCCCAGCATTTT. Translated: CAISAGGGQPQHF.

This clonotype occurred a few times. The chain recombines TRBV19 with TRBJ2-2, with 7 positions matching TRBD1. The CDR3 totals 15 residues. Per germline, CDR1 LNHDA and CDR2 SQIVND (reference sequence). V lost 5 bases and J lost 9; bases outside the gene matches: 12. This CDR3 reads CASSPDRMSARELFF. CDR3 sequence (DNA): TGTGCCAGTAGTCCGGACAGGATGTCTGCTCGGGAGCTGTTTTTT.

This clonotype occurred many times. The rearrangement joins TRBV7-9 to TRBJ1-1, with D unclear. V was trimmed by 5 bases and J by 4 bases, leaving 11 bases between them. The CDR3 is 13 residues long. Germline loops: CDR1 SEHNR, CDR2 FQNEAQ (reference sequence). CDR3 DNA: TGTGCCAGCAGCCACGGGAGGTCCACTGAAGCTTTCTTT. Its translation is CASSHGRSTEAFF.

This clonotype has a handful of counts. The chain links TRBV27 to TRBJ2-7, with D uncertain. V lost 3 bases, J lost 7 bases, and 7 bases lay in between. CDR3 length equals 11 residues. Germline lookup yields CDR1 MNHEY and CDR2 SMNVEV (reference sequence). The CDR3 bases are TGTGCCAGCAGTTTTATGGGGGAGCAGTACTTC. Translation gives CASSFMGEQYF.

This chain joins TRBV13 and TRBJ2-7, with 9 bases lining up with TRBD1. Trimming cost V 7 bases and J 4 bases; bases outside gene matches: 11. The CDR3 has 15 amino acids. Germline V lookup: CDR1 PRHDT, CDR2 FYEKMQ (reference sequence). The CDR3 loop reads CASTLPGQGFYEQYF. CDR3 nucleotide sequence: TGTGCCAGCACCCTACCGGGACAGGGCTTTTACGAGCAGTACTTC.

This clonotype turned up a few times. V usage is TRBV11-2 and J usage is TRBJ2-5; the D gene is possibly TRBD2 (5 bases). The CDR3 totals 15 residues. Trimming shortened V by 5 bases and J by 0 bases, and 13 bases separated the two germline ends. CDR1 and CDR2 from the germline V gene are SGHAT and FQNNGV. This CDR3 is CASSEDWSYQETQYF. The DNA of the CDR3 is TGTGCCAGCAGCGAGGACTGGTCGTACCAAGAGACCCAGTACTTC.

The table lists this clonotype with a few counts. The gene calls are TRBV28 and TRBJ2-3; 8 bases map to TRBD2. The CDR3 extends over 15 amino acids. Trimming removed 7 bases from V and 0 bases from J; junction bases left unmatched: 6. Germline lookup yields CDR1 MDHEN and CDR2 SYDVKM. The CDR3 nucleotides read TGTGCCAGCACCCCGGGGGGGGGAAGCACAGATACGCAGTATTTT. Translation: CASTPGGGSTDTQYF.

The chain uses TRBV6-1 and TRBJ1-4; D gene uncertain. V was cut by 5 bases and J by 8 bases, with 21 bases left in between. This CDR3 is built from 16 residues. Germline values: CDR1 MNHNS, CDR2 SASEGT. CDR3 sequence reads: CASSLTPGQEKEKLFF. The CDR3 nucleotides are TGTGCCAGCAGTTTGACTCCGGGCCAAGAGAAGGAAAAACTGTTTTTT.

This clonotype was detected only a few times. This chain joins TRBV7-6 and TRBJ2-1; the match to TRBD2 covers 11 bases. Losses at the gene ends were 2 bases for V and 9 bases for J; bases not matched to a gene: 6. The CDR3 is made up of 15 amino acids. CDR1 is SGHVS, CDR2 FNYEAQ, per germline. The DNA for the CDR3 is TGTGCCAGCAGCTTATATACTAGCGGGGGAGGTGAGCAGTTCTTC. Amino acids: CASSLYTSGGGEQFF.

As regards this clonotype: One end of the junction is discordant with germline, which a read error may explain. This sequence joins TRBV4-1 and TRBJ2-2; D is uncertain. This CDR3 contains 15 residues. CDR1 is MGHRA and CDR2 is YSYEKL in the germline V gene. The chain's CDR3 is CASSQDAQRTGELFF. CDR3 DNA: TGTGCCAGCAGCCAAGATGCACAGCGAACCGGGGAGCTGTTTTTT.

This clonotype turned up a few times. The chain combines TRBV12-3 or TRBV12-4 with TRBJ1-1; D ambiguous. V was cut by 3 bases and J by 4 bases, with 9 bases left in between. The length of the CDR3 is 13 residues. CDR3: CASSFVGRTEAFF. The CDR3 region has the DNA TGTGCCAGCAGTTTCGTAGGGCGCACTGAAGCTTTCTTT.

The chain has TRBV6-2 or TRBV6-3 and TRBJ2-7, with D maybe TRBD2 (5 bases). CDR1 and CDR2 from the germline V gene are MNHEY and SVGEGT. V lost 2 bases, J lost 7 bases, and 21 bases lay in between. The CDR3 has 16 residues. Written as DNA, the CDR3 is TGTGCCAGCAGTTACGTCGGGGTCAGGCGGATTAATGAGCAGTACGTC. It specifies CASSYVGVRRINEQYV.

This clonotype was seen a few times. The chain is built from TRBV4-2 and TRBJ2-5; 11 bases are a match to TRBD2. CDR1 LGHNA and CDR2 YNFKEQ come from the germline V gene. The CDR3 is 16 amino acids. The V segment lost 3 bases and the J segment 2 bases; nucleotides outside the gene matches: 5. The CDR3 here is CASSHSGGARQETQYF. The CDR3 DNA follows: TGTGCCAGCAGCCATAGCGGGGGGGCCCGACAAGAGACCCAGTACTTC.

This clonotype was recorded many times. In nucleotides, the CDR3 is TGTGCCAGCAGCTCCCGGGACAAGATTTACAATGAGCAGTTCTTC. As protein: CASSSRDKIYNEQFF. The rearrangement joins TRBV7-6 to TRBJ2-1; possible D gene TRBD1, 6 bases. V lost 4 bases and J 4 bases, leaving 14 bases between the germline ends. There are 15 residues in the CDR3. The germline gives CDR1 SGHVS, CDR2 FNYEAQ.

V gene TRBV12-3 or TRBV12-4 combines with J gene TRBJ2-1; 11 bases are shared with TRBD2. The CDR3 is 17 amino acids. Unmatched junction bases numbered 12, after V lost 6 bases and J lost 5 bases. As DNA, the CDR3 is TGTGCCAGCAGCCACATCTTACTAGCGGGGGAGGACAATGAGCAGTTCTTC. Its translation: CASSHILLAGEDNEQFF.

The rearrangement uses TRBV4-1 and TRBJ2-5, with D maybe TRBD2 (5 bases). The germline gives CDR1 MGHRA, CDR2 YSYEKL. Trimming removed 0 bases at V and 7 bases at J, with 18 bases between. This CDR3 spans 16 amino acids. The CDR3 bases are TGCGCCAGCAGCCAAGATCCGGGCGGGCCCGCCGGGACCCAGTACTTC. Residues: CASSQDPGGPAGTQYF.

This clonotype appeared many times. The chain links TRBV6-1 to TRBJ1-2; 8 bases fit TRBD1. CDR1 and CDR2 from the germline V gene are MNHNS and SASEGT. J was trimmed by 11 bases and V by 7 bases; bases with no gene match: 9. The CDR3 contains 12 residues. CDR3 DNA: TGTGCCAGCACCGAGGGACAGGTTGGGTACACCTTC. Its protein is CASTEGQVGYTF.

The chain has TRBV6-1 and TRBJ1-2, with D unclear. The V end lost 4 bases, the J end lost 2 bases, and 8 bases lay between the germline ends. The CDR3 covers 13 residues. Germline-derived CDR1 and CDR2 are MNHNS and SASEGT. Here the CDR3 DNA reads TGTGCCAGCAGTGCCTGGAGCAACTATGGCTACACCTTC. It yields the protein CASSAWSNYGYTF.

This sequence joins TRBV24-1 and TRBJ2-5; 8 bases match TRBD1. In germline, CDR1 is KGHDR, CDR2 SFDVKD. With V trimmed by 4 bases and J by 5 bases, 14 bases remained unmatched. The length of the CDR3 is 17 residues. CDR3 in DNA: TGTGCCACCAGTGAGCCACCCTCTCAGGGGGCATGGGAGACCCAGTACTTC. Amino acid sequence: CATSEPPSQGAWETQYF.

Concerning this clonotype: At one boundary the junction diverges from the germline segment, which might be a read error. V is TRBV4-1 and J is TRBJ2-7, with 8 nucleotides matching TRBD2. This CDR3 region has 19 residues. From germline, CDR1 is MGHRA and CDR2 YSYEKL. CDR3 coding DNA: TGTGCCAGCAGCCAAGATATTGGGAGAGGCGGGGGGATCCTCTACGAGCAGTACTTC. Protein sequence: CASSQDIGRGGGILYEQYF.

This clonotype was seen a handful of times. J is TRBJ2-4 and V is TRBV7-9, with 11 bases lining up with TRBD2. The V gene end was trimmed by 5 bases and the J gene end by 3 bases; junction bases not matched to a gene: 3. The germline gives CDR1 SEHNR, CDR2 FQNEAQ (reference sequence). The CDR3 is made up of 15 amino acids. CDR3 sequence: CASSALAGDKNIQYF. For the CDR3, the DNA is TGTGCCAGCAGCGCACTAGCGGGAGACAAAAACATTCAGTACTTC.

This clonotype was observed once. The rearrangement links TRBV3-1 to TRBJ2-1; D not resolved. Germline lookup yields CDR1 LGHDT and CDR2 YNNKEL (reference sequence). CDR3 size: 11 residues. Deletions cut 11 bases from V and 8 bases from J, with 13 bases between. The CDR3 sequence: CAVRGGHEQFF. CDR3 sequence (DNA): TGTGCCGTACGAGGTGGCCATGAGCAGTTCTTC.

V gene TRBV7-9 combines with J gene TRBJ2-5, with D uncertain. CDR3 size: 16 residues. V was pared by 5 bases and J by 7 bases, with 23 bases between. Germline CDR1 SEHNR, CDR2 FQNEAQ (reference sequence). The CDR3 loop reads CASSQSRNWQPGTQYF. The CDR3 DNA reads TGTGCCAGCAGCCAAAGCAGGAATTGGCAACCGGGGACCCAGTACTTC.

This chain links TRBV6-6 with TRBJ2-7, with 12 bases lining up with TRBD2. The CDR3 consists of 18 residues. Germline V gives CDR1 MNHNY, CDR2 SVGAGI (reference sequence). V shed 1 base, J shed 0 bases, and the junction held 7 bases outside the gene matches. The CDR3: CASSYFSSGGDSSYEQYF. As DNA, the CDR3 is TGTGCCAGCAGTTACTTCTCTAGCGGGGGGGACAGCTCCTACGAGCAGTACTTC.

This clonotype occurred a few times. The chain recombines TRBV12-5 with TRBJ2-2; possible D gene TRBD1, 6 bases. This CDR3 is built from 18 residues. Trimming took 0 bases from V and 6 from J, leaving 20 bases between them. CDR1 and CDR2 (germline): LGHNT, FRNRAP. The CDR3 protein is CASGLVVRAGDTAGELFF. CDR3 coding DNA: TGTGCTAGTGGTTTGGTAGTAAGGGCAGGGGATACCGCCGGGGAGCTGTTTTTT. Full variable domain (rest looked up from reference TRBV12-5 and TRBJ2-2): DARVTQTPRHKVTEMGQEVTMRCQPILGHNTVFWYRQTMMQGLELLAYFRNRAPLDDSGMPKDRFSAEMPDATLATLKIQPSEPRDSAVYFCASGLVVRAGDTAGELFFGEGSRLTVL.

The chain uses TRBV9 and TRBJ1-2; the D gene is possibly TRBD1 (6 bases). The CDR3 length is 15 residues. Germline V lookup: CDR1 SGDLS, CDR2 YYNGEE. V was clipped by 0 bases and J by 7 bases, with 16 bases between them. The CDR3 DNA follows: TGTGCCAGCAGCGTAGCTATGCAGGGGAGGTTTGGCTACACCTTC. Translation gives CASSVAMQGRFGYTF.

The table lists this clonotype with a few counts. This rearrangement joins TRBV4-2 to TRBJ1-2; tentative D call: TRBD1 (6 bases). V was shortened by 0 bases and J by 7 bases, with 18 bases between the two germline ends. Germline values: CDR1 LGHNA, CDR2 YNFKEQ. The CDR3 runs 16 residues. CDR3 residues: CASSQEPGGMGSGYTF. The CDR3 DNA follows: TGTGCCAGCAGCCAAGAACCGGGGGGCATGGGGAGTGGCTACACCTTC.

This clonotype was found many times. The chain is built from TRBV7-8 and TRBJ2-1; 9 bases align to TRBD1. The CDR3 has 15 amino acids. With V trimmed by 5 bases and J by 8 bases, 10 bases remained unmatched. In germline, CDR1 is SGHVS, CDR2 FQNEAQ. The CDR3 protein is CASSPGTGPWDEQFF. CDR3 DNA sequence: TGTGCCAGCAGCCCCGGGACAGGGCCCTGGGATGAGCAGTTCTTC.

The chain employs TRBV6-1 and TRBJ1-5; 10 bases are shared with TRBD1. The V gene end was trimmed by 6 bases and the J gene end by 7 bases; junction bases not matched to a gene: 6. Germline V lookup: CDR1 MNHNS, CDR2 SASEGT. The CDR3 totals 14 residues. This CDR3 is CASSPDRGLQPQHF. The CDR3 bases are TGTGCCAGCAGCCCCGACAGGGGGCTCCAGCCCCAGCATTTT.